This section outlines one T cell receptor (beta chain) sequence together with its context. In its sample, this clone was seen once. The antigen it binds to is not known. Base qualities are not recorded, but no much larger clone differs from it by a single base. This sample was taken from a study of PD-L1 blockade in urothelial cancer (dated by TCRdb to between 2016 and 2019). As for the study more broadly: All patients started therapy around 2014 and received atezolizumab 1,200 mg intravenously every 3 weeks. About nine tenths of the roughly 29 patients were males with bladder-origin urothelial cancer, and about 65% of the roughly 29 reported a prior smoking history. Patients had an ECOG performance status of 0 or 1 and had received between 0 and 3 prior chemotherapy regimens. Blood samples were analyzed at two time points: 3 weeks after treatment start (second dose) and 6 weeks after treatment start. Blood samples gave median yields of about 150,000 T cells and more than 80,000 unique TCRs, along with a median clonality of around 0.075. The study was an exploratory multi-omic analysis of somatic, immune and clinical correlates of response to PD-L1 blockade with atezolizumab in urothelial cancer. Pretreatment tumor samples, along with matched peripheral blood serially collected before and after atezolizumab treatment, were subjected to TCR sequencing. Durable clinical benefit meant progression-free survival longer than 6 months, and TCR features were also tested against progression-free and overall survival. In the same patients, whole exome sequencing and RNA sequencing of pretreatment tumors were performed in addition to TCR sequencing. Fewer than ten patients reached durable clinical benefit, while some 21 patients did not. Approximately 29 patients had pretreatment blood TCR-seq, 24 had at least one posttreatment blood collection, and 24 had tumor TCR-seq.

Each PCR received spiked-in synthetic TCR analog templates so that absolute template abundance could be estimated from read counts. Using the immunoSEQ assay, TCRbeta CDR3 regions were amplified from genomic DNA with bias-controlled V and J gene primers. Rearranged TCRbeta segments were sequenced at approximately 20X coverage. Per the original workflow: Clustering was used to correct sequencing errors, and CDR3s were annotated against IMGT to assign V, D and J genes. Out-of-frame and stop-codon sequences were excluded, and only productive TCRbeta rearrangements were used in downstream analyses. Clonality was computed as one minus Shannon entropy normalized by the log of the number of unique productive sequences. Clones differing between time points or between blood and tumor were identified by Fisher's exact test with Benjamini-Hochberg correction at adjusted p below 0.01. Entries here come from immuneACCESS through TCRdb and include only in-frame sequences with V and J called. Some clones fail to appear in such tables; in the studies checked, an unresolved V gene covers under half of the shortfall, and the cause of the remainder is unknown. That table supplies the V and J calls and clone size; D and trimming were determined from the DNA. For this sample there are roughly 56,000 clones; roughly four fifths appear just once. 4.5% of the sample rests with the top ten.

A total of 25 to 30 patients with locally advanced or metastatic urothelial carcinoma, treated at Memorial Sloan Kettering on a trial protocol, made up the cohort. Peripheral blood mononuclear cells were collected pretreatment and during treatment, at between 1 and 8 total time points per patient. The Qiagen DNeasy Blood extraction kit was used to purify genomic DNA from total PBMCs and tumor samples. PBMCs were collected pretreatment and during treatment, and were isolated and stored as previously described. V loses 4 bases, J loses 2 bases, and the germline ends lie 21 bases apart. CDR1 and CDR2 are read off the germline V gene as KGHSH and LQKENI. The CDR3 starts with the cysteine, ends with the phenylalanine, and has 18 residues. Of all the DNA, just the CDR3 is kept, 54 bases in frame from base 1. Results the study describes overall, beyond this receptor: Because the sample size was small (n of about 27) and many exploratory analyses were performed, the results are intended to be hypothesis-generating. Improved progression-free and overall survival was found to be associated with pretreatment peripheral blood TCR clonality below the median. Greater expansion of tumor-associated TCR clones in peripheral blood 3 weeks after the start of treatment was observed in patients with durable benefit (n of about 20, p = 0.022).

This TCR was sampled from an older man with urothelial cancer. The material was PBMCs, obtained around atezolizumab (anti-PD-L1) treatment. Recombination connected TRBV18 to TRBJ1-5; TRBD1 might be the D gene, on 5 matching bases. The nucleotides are TGTGCCAGCTCACTCACAGGCCTAAGGGTATATGGCAATCAGCCCCAGCATTTT. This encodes CASSLTGLRVYGNQPQHF.